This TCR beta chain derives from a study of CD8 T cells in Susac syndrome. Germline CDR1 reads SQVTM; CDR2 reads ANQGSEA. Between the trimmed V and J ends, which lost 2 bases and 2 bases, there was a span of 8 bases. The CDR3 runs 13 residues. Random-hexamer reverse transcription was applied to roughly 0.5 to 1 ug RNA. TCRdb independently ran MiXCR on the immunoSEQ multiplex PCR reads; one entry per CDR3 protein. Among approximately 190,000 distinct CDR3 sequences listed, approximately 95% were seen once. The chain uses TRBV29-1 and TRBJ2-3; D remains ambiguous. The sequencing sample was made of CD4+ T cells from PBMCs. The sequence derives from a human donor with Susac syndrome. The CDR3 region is CSVERQNTDTQYF. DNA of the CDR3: TGCAGCGTTGAAAGGCAGAACACAGATACGCAGTATTTT.